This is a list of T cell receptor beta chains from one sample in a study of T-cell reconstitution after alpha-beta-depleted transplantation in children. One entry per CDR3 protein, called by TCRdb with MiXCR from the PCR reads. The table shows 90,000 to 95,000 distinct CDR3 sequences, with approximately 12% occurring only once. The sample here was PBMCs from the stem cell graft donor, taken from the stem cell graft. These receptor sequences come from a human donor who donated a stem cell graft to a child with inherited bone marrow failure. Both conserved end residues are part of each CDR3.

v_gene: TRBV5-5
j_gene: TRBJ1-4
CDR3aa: CANNRGTANEKLFF

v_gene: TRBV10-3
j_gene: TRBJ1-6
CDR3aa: CAISEGEYSPLHF

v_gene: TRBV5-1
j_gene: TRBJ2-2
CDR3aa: CASSLETGETGELFF

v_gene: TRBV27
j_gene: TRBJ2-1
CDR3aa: CASSLYSLNEQFF

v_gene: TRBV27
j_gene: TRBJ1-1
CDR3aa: CASSSRGRTEAFF

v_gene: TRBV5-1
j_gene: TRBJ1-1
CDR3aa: CASSLGGTLNTEAFF

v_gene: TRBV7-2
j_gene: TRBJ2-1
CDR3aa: CASSLRFSGGAGEQFF

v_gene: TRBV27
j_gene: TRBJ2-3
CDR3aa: CASSLKGVVTDTQYF

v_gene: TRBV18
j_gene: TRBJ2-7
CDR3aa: CASSPPGSWDYEQYF

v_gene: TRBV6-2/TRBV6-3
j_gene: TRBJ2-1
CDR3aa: CASSYSQAYNEQFF